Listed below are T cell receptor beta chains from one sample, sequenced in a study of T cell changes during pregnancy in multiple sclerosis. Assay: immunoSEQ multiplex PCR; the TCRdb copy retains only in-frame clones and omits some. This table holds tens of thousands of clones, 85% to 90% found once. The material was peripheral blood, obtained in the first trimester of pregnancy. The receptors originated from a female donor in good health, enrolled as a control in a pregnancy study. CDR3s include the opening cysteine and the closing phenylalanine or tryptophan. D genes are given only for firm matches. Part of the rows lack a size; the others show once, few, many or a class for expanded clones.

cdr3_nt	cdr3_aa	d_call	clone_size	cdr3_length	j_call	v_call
TGTGCCAGCAGCTTGATCAGACTAGGGAGCAATGAGCAGTTCTTC	CASSLIRLGSNEQFF	NA	NA	15	TRBJ2-1	TRBV5-6
TGTGCCAGTAGCCAGACAGGCACTAATGAAAAACTGTTTTTT	CASSQTGTNEKLFF	NA	NA	14	TRBJ1-4	TRBV19
TGTGCCATCAGGGATTCCACAGGGGGGGGCACCGGGGAGCTGTTTTTT	CAIRDSTGGGTGELFF	NA	NA	16	TRBJ2-2	TRBV10-3
TGTGCCAGCAGCCGGGACAGTACCCTAGCTAATGAAAAACTGTTTTTT	CASSRDSTLANEKLFF	TRBD1	NA	16	TRBJ1-4	TRBV28
TGTGCCAGCTCACCACCGGCCGGGAACTATGGCTACACCTTC	CASSPPAGNYGYTF	NA	NA	14	TRBJ1-2	TRBV18
TGTGCCAGCAGCTTGCAGGGTCCCTCTGGAAACACCATATATTTT	CASSLQGPSGNTIYF	NA	NA	15	TRBJ1-3	TRBV5-4
TGTGCCAGCTCACCACCAAGCGGGGGAGGTGAGCAGTTCTTC	CASSPPSGGGEQFF	TRBD2	NA	14	TRBJ2-1	TRBV18
TGTGCCAGCAGCTTAGGATGGCTAGCGGGAGGGTACAATGAGCAGTTCTTC	CASSLGWLAGGYNEQFF	TRBD2	NA	17	TRBJ2-1	TRBV11-1
TGTGCCAGTAGTATCGACGGCGGGAGGTACAATGAGCAGTTCTTC	CASSIDGGRYNEQFF	TRBD2	once	15	TRBJ2-1	TRBV19
TGTGCCTGGACACAGGGAATGACCTCCTACGAGCAGTACTTC	CAWTQGMTSYEQYF	NA	NA	14	TRBJ2-7	TRBV30
TGCAGCGTTGAACTTGTTTCCTACGAGCAGTACTTC	CSVELVSYEQYF	NA	NA	12	TRBJ2-7	TRBV29-1
TGCGCCAGCAGCGCGCGGACAGGGGGCGCAGATACGCAGTATTTT	CASSARTGGADTQYF	TRBD1	NA	15	TRBJ2-3	TRBV5-1
TGTGCCAGCAGCCGCCCAGCGGGAGGTACGAATGAGCAGTTCTTC	CASSRPAGGTNEQFF	TRBD2	NA	15	TRBJ2-1	TRBV5-8
TGTGCCAGCAGGGACGACAGGGCTGGAAACACCATATATTTT	CASRDDRAGNTIYF	TRBD1	NA	14	TRBJ1-3	TRBV6-5
TGTGCCAGCAGTTCCCCTTTCGACAATGAGCAGTTCTTC	CASSSPFDNEQFF	NA	NA	13	TRBJ2-1	TRBV7-9
TGTGCCAGCAGTGTTCTAGCGGGAGAGGACACAGATACGCAGTATTTT	CASSVLAGEDTDTQYF	TRBD2	NA	16	TRBJ2-3	TRBV6-4